What follows are 29 T cell receptor beta chains derived from one specimen sequenced in a study of blood T cell repertoires in COVID-19. Clones were read by immunoSEQ multiplex PCR, and TCRdb kept only the in-frame ones, dropping some. The sample shows about 350,000 clones, about 87% of them seen only once. The source material was peripheral blood. The source of these receptors is a woman between 50 and 59 years old with COVID-19, enrolled during active disease.

The V gene is TRBV7-8, the J gene TRBJ2-1; 10 nucleotides match TRBD2. This CDR3 has 17 amino acids. Germline V gene sequence: CDR1 SGHVS, CDR2 FQNEAQ. Trimming at V came to 3 bases and at J to 6 bases, leaving 11 bases not matched to a gene. The CDR3 loop is CASSLESGLAGANEQFF. The CDR3 coding sequence is TGTGCCAGCAGCTTGGAGTCGGGCCTAGCGGGAGCCAATGAGCAGTTCTTC.

CDR3 bases: TGTGCCAGCAGTATGTACAGAGCCTACGAGCAGTACTTC. Translation: CASSMYRAYEQYF. V is TRBV25-1 and J is TRBJ2-7; no firm D call. Germline assignment: CDR1 MGHDK and CDR2 SYGVNS. CDR3 length: 13 amino acids. V lost 5 bases to trimming and J lost 2 bases, with 10 bases between them.

The sample holds a few counts of this clone. The chain carries TRBV7-9 and TRBJ1-2, with 10 bases that match TRBD1. This CDR3 region has 13 residues. Germline CDR1 SEHNR, CDR2 FQNEAQ (reference sequence). After removal of 5 bases from V and 7 bases from J, the junction contained 4 bases not matched to a gene. CDR3: CASSPRTGGGYTF. The CDR3 region has the DNA TGTGCCAGCAGCCCCCGGACAGGGGGTGGCTACACCTTC.

V usage is TRBV18 and J usage is TRBJ2-5; D call uncertain. This CDR3 has 12 amino acids. Germline CDR1 KGHSH, CDR2 LQKENI. The ends were cut back, 2 bases at V and 5 bases at J, with 6 bases in the middle. DNA of the CDR3: TGTGCCAGCTCACCAAACGAGGAGACCCAGTACTTC. Encoded protein: CASSPNEETQYF.

V is TRBV5-1 and J is TRBJ2-1; no reliable D call. The CDR3 is 11 amino acids. Germline assignment: CDR1 SGHRS and CDR2 YFSETQ. Trimming pared 3 bases from V and 8 bases from J, leaving 6 bases between. The CDR3 here is CASSSFDEQFF. For the CDR3, the DNA is TGCGCCAGCAGCTCCTTCGATGAGCAGTTCTTC.

The rearrangement joins TRBV7-3 to TRBJ1-1; no definite D call. The germline V gene has CDR1 SGHTA and CDR2 FQGTGA. The CDR3 is made up of 13 amino acids. The germline V and J ends were trimmed by 2 bases and 13 bases, with 17 bases remaining between them. For the CDR3, the DNA is TGTGCCAGCAGCTTATCCCCGGGAGAGATGGGTTTCTTT. Translating it yields CASSLSPGEMGFF.

The CDR3 sequence is CASTPGGLNTEAFF. Written as DNA, the CDR3 is TGTGCCAGCACTCCGGGGGGGCTGAACACTGAAGCTTTCTTT. V and J are TRBV5-5 and TRBJ1-1, with D possibly TRBD1 on 6 matching bases. V was cut by 6 bases and J by 0 bases, with 12 bases left in between. The CDR3 contains 14 residues. The V gene's germline CDR1 is SGHKS and CDR2 YYEKEE (reference sequence). The complete variable domain, with remaining parts taken from reference TRBV5-5 and TRBJ1-1, reads DAGVTQSPTHLIKTRGQQVTLRCSPISGHKSVSWYQQVLGQGPQFIFQYYEKEERGRGNFPDRFSARQFPNYSSELNVNALLLGDSALYLCASTPGGLNTEAFFGQGTRLTVV.

The V call is TRBV2, the J call TRBJ2-1; TRBD2 agrees at 12 bases. The CDR3 has 16 residues. The V segment lost 6 bases and the J segment 7 bases; nucleotides outside the gene matches: 10. CDR1 is SNHLY and CDR2 is FYNNEI in the germline V gene. As DNA, the CDR3 is TGTGCCAGCAGCCACACGACTAGCGGGAGTTTTAATGAGCAGTTCTTC. Translation: CASSHTTSGSFNEQFF.

As regards this clone: Other DNA sequences in this sample translate to the same CDR3. J is TRBJ1-2 and V is TRBV5-5; 9 bases agree with TRBD1. The CDR3 sequence is 14 residues long. V was pared by 4 bases and J by 2 bases, with 3 bases of the junction left unmatched. The germline CDR1 and CDR2 sequences are SGHKS and YYEKEE (reference sequence). CDR3 bases: TGTGCCAGCAGCCTAGGGACAGGGAACTATGGCTACACCTTC. It specifies CASSLGTGNYGYTF.

CDR3 bases: TGTGCCACCAGTTCCGGGGGGGACGCAGATACGCAGTATTTT. This encodes CATSSGGDADTQYF. This chain links TRBV24-1 with TRBJ2-3; 8 bases agree with TRBD2. CDR3 size: 14 residues. V lost 6 bases, J lost 4 bases, and 5 bases stayed unmatched. Looked up from germline, CDR1 is KGHDR and CDR2 is SFDVKD.

This clone was detected once. The V call is TRBV5-1, the J call TRBJ1-4; 8 bases are a match to TRBD1. After removal of 3 bases from V and 5 bases from J, the junction contained 3 bases not matched to a gene. In germline, CDR1 is SGHRS, CDR2 YFSETQ. The CDR3 has 14 amino acids. CDR3 DNA: TGCGCCAGCAGCTCGGACAGGGCAAATGAAAAACTGTTTTTT. Translation: CASSSDRANEKLFF.

The chain links TRBV6-5 to TRBJ1-5; 9 bases agree with TRBD1. Trimming took 6 bases from V and 7 from J; bases not matched to a gene: 10. The CDR3 runs to 15 residues. Per the germline V gene, CDR1 is MNHEY and CDR2 is SVGAGI. CDR3 nucleotides: TGTGCCAGCAGCCCCAGGGACAGGGCGAAACAGCCCCAGCATTTT. Translation: CASSPRDRAKQPQHF.

The genes are TRBV9 and TRBJ1-4, with D uncertain. The germline CDR1 and CDR2 sequences are SGDLS and YYNGEE. V was pared by 1 base and J by 7 bases, with 11 bases between. The length of the CDR3 is 14 residues. CDR3 DNA: TGTGCCAGCAGCGTACGAGGGTTGGGTGAAAAACTGTTTTTT. Protein product: CASSVRGLGEKLFF.

V is TRBV6-2 or TRBV6-3 and J is TRBJ2-1, with 7 bases fitting TRBD2. Germline CDR1 MNHEY, CDR2 SVGEGT. CDR3 length: 14 amino acids. V lost 5 bases, J lost 5 bases, and 6 bases stayed unmatched. The CDR3, as DNA: TGTGCCAGCAGTAAGAGCGGGAACCACAATGAGCAGTTCTTC. Its translation is CASSKSGNHNEQFF.

This chain uses TRBV19 with TRBJ1-2; the match to TRBD1 covers 7 bases. The CDR3 has 14 amino acids. The germline V gene has CDR1 LNHDA and CDR2 SQIVND (reference sequence). V was clipped by 5 bases and J by 2 bases; unmatched bases: 5. Here the CDR3 DNA reads TGTGCCAGTAGTCCAACGACAGGGAACTATGGCTACACCTTC. Translation: CASSPTTGNYGYTF.

The rearrangement joins TRBV19 to TRBJ2-1; D is possibly TRBD1 (5 bases). The CDR3 is 14 residues long. Looked up from germline, CDR1 is LNHDA and CDR2 is SQIVND (reference sequence). V was shortened by 3 bases and J by 8 bases, with 14 bases between the two germline ends. The CDR3 DNA reads TGTGCCAGTAGTATCGGGCAGGGTAGGGATGAGCAGTTCTTC. Protein: CASSIGQGRDEQFF.

The chain is built from TRBV7-2 and TRBJ2-3, with D perhaps TRBD2 (6 bases). Trimming took off 1 base at V and 14 bases at J, with 22 bases between the two ends. Germline-derived CDR1 and CDR2 are SGHTA and FQGNSA. The CDR3 is 15 residues long. CDR3 DNA: TGTGCCAGCAGCTTAGATTCTAGCGAAACCAACCGGCGGTATTTT. It is translated as CASSLDSSETNRRYF. Combining the CDR3 with reference TRBV7-2 and TRBJ2-3 gives the whole variable domain GAGVSQSPSNKVTEKGKDVELRCDPISGHTALYWYRQSLGQGLEFLIYFQGNSAPDKSGLPSDRFSAERTGGSVSTLTIQRTQQEDSAVYLCASSLDSSETNRRYFGPGTRLTVL.

Points on this clone: The sample carries other DNA sequences with the same CDR3. J is TRBJ1-5 and V is TRBV11-3; TRBD1 aligns across 9 bases. The germline CDR1 and CDR2 sequences are SGHNT and YENEEA. The J segment lost 4 bases and the V segment lost 5 bases, leaving 3 bases of the junction unmatched. The CDR3 runs to 14 residues. The DNA of the CDR3 is TGTGCCAGCAGCCTCGGGACAGGGAATCAGCCCCAGCATTTT. Encoded protein: CASSLGTGNQPQHF. The whole variable domain, remainder taken from reference TRBV11-3 and TRBJ1-5, is EAGVVQSPRYKIIEKKQPVAFWCNPISGHNTLYWYLQNLGQGPELLIRYENEEAVDDSQLPKDRFSAERLKGVDSTLKIQPAELGDSAVYLCASSLGTGNQPQHFGDGTRLSIL.

This clone was detected once. The J gene is TRBJ1-4, the V gene TRBV4-1; 10 bases match TRBD1. V trimming: 0 bases; J trimming: 5 bases; junction bases outside the gene matches: 3. From germline, CDR1 is MGHRA and CDR2 YSYEKL. This CDR3 has 16 residues. CDR3 sequence (DNA): TGCGCCAGCAGCCAAGACCCGGGACAGGGGAATGAAAAACTGTTTTTT. Translated, it gives CASSQDPGQGNEKLFF.

CDR3 in DNA: TGTGCCACCAGCAGAGATCGGACAGCTAACTATGGCTACACCTTC. As protein: CATSRDRTANYGYTF. V usage is TRBV15 and J usage is TRBJ1-2; possibly TRBD1 for D (6 bases). The CDR3 sequence is 15 residues long. Germline V CDR1 and CDR2: LNHNV, YYDKDF (reference sequence). V dropped 0 bases and J dropped 0 bases, with 8 bases sitting between them.

The chain has TRBV4-3 and TRBJ1-4; weak D call: TRBD1 (6 bases). The CDR3 loop spans 17 amino acids. Germline-derived CDR1 and CDR2 are LGHNA and YSLEER. V lost 1 base, J lost 0 bases, and 12 bases lay in between. CDR3 protein: CASSQGQVIATNEKLFF. DNA of the CDR3: TGCGCCAGCAGCCAAGGACAGGTCATTGCAACTAATGAAAAACTGTTTTTT.

The V call is TRBV5-1, the J call TRBJ2-6, with a weak D call TRBD1 (5 bases). The CDR3 extends over 14 amino acids. V was shortened by 4 bases and J by 2 bases, with 7 bases between the two germline ends. Germline-derived CDR1 and CDR2 are SGHRS and YFSETQ. The CDR3 sequence is CASSMTAGANVLTF. CDR3 nucleotides: TGCGCCAGCAGCATGACAGCTGGGGCCAACGTCCTGACTTTC. The full variable domain, with the rest looked up from reference TRBV5-1 and TRBJ2-6, is KAGVTQTPRYLIKTRGQQVTLSCSPISGHRSVSWYQQTPGQGLQFLFEYFSETQRNKGNFPGRFSGRQFSNSRSEMNVSTLELGDSALYLCASSMTAGANVLTFGAGSRLTVL.

V is TRBV7-9 and J is TRBJ2-2, with 8 bases lining up with TRBD2. CDR1 and CDR2 from the germline V gene are SEHNR and FQNEAQ (reference sequence). CDR3 length equals 16 residues. With 5 bases clipped from V and 0 bases from J, the junction kept 5 bases outside the gene matches. The CDR3 sequence is CASSPPTSANTGELFF. CDR3 DNA sequence: TGTGCCAGCAGCCCCCCGACTAGCGCGAACACCGGGGAGCTGTTTTTT.

The V call is TRBV6-1, the J call TRBJ1-4; unclear D gene. Germline V gives CDR1 MNHNS, CDR2 SASEGT. V lost 6 bases, J lost 0 bases, and 17 bases lay in between. CDR3 length: 17 amino acids. CDR3 coding DNA: TGTGCCAGCAGGGAACACTCTAGCCAGCCAACTAATGAAAAACTGTTTTTT. Protein: CASREHSSQPTNEKLFF.

The V gene is TRBV27, the J gene TRBJ2-7; TRBD1 might be the D (7 bases). V was cut by 8 bases and J by 6 bases, with 17 bases left in between. Germline V CDR1 and CDR2: MNHEY, SMNVEV (reference sequence). The CDR3 totals 13 residues. CDR3 DNA sequence: TGTGCCAGCCGGAGGGGGCGGTTAGGCGAGCAGTACTTC. It translates to CASRRGRLGEQYF.

The V and J genes are TRBV30 and TRBJ2-3; the match to TRBD2 covers 12 bases. The CDR3 covers 15 residues. CDR1 and CDR2 from the germline V gene are GTSNPN and SVGIG (reference sequence). Germline trimming cut 1 base from V and 7 bases from J; bases unmatched to any gene: 6. This CDR3 reads CAWSGLAGVGNTQYF. Here the CDR3 DNA reads TGTGCCTGGAGTGGACTAGCGGGAGTAGGGAATACGCAGTATTTT.

V is TRBV20-1 and J is TRBJ2-1, with 9 bases matching TRBD2. Unmatched junction bases numbered 15, after V lost 3 bases and J lost 3 bases. This CDR3 spans 18 amino acids. CDR1 DFQATT and CDR2 SNEGSKA come from the germline V gene (reference sequence). The CDR3 reads CSASPPTGLAGIYNEQFF. CDR3 coding DNA: TGCAGTGCTAGTCCCCCAACGGGGCTAGCGGGGATCTACAATGAGCAGTTCTTC.

This sequence joins TRBV27 and TRBJ2-1; possible D gene TRBD2, 5 bases. There are 14 residues in the CDR3. Germline V CDR1 and CDR2: MNHEY, SMNVEV (reference sequence). V lost 6 bases and J lost 8, with 17 bases in between. This CDR3 is CASSRPAGGDEQFF. The CDR3 nucleotides are TGTGCCAGCAGCCGCCCCGCGGGTGGCGATGAGCAGTTCTTC.

The CDR3 DNA is TGTGCCAGCATCCGAGGGGACAGGGTCACAGATACGCAGTATTTT. It is translated as CASIRGDRVTDTQYF. The V call is TRBV5-8, the J call TRBJ2-3; 9 positions match TRBD1. J lost 2 bases, V lost 6 bases, and 7 bases had no gene match. The CDR3 runs 15 residues. Germline assignment: CDR1 SGHTS and CDR2 YDEGEE.